The 12 T cell receptor beta chains listed next were all sequenced from one sample in a study of cytomegalovirus exposure and HLA in healthy donors. TCRdb keeps only in-frame clones here, not all; method: immunoSEQ multiplex PCR. The sample gives 59,000 or so clones, 80% to 90% of which show up once; about 15% is in the top ten. The material sequenced was PBMCs. The receptors stem from a woman aged 18 to 35 in good health and CMV-seronegative.

The J gene is TRBJ1-6, the V gene TRBV5-1; 9 bases fit TRBD1. V gave up 4 bases and J gave up 9 bases; unmatched junction bases: 8. The CDR3 is 15 residues long. The germline gives CDR1 SGHRS, CDR2 YFSETQ. The CDR3 DNA is TGCGCCAGCAGCGCCGGACAGGGGCTGGGTTCACCCCTCCACTTT. It is translated as CASSAGQGLGSPLHF.

This chain uses TRBV27 with TRBJ2-7, with 8 bases aligning to TRBD2. Germline loops: CDR1 MNHEY, CDR2 SMNVEV (reference sequence). J was trimmed by 4 bases and V by 5 bases; bases with no gene match: 10. The CDR3 has 15 residues. CDR3 loop: CASSLNGGLAYEQYF. The CDR3 bases are TGTGCCAGCAGTCTAAACGGCGGACTAGCATACGAGCAGTACTTC.

The chain uses TRBV29-1 and TRBJ2-7; 8 bases agree with TRBD1. Germline trimming cut 1 base from V and 2 bases from J; bases unmatched to any gene: 4. The CDR3 totals 14 residues. The germline gives CDR1 SQVTM, CDR2 ANQGSEA. CDR3 coding DNA: TGCAGCGTTGAAGGGGTGGGACAGGCCTACGAGCAGTACTTC. It encodes CSVEGVGQAYEQYF.

This clone came up a few times. This sequence joins TRBV6-5 and TRBJ1-1; D remains ambiguous. V lost 0 bases, J lost 1 base, and 6 bases lay in between. The CDR3 length is 14 residues. Germline V gene sequence: CDR1 MNHEY, CDR2 SVGAGI. As DNA, the CDR3 is TGTGCCAGCAGTTACTCGGCAGGGAACACTGAAGCTTTCTTT. The encoded protein is CASSYSAGNTEAFF.

The J gene is TRBJ2-7, the V gene TRBV13; the match to TRBD1 covers 10 bases. The germline V gene encodes CDR1 PRHDT and CDR2 FYEKMQ (reference sequence). The CDR3 runs 14 residues. Trimming cost V 8 bases and J 2 bases; bases outside gene matches: 6. The CDR3 here is CASRGQGGPYEQYF. The CDR3 nucleotides are TGTGCCAGCCGAGGACAGGGGGGCCCCTACGAGCAGTACTTC.

The CDR3 region is CASSQGYGYEQYF. The DNA for the CDR3 is TGTGCCAGCAGCCAGGGATATGGGTACGAGCAGTACTTC. The chain has TRBV7-6 and TRBJ2-7; tentatively, D is TRBD1 (5 bases). The CDR3 length is 13 residues. Trimming took 5 bases from V and 4 from J, leaving 12 bases between them. Looked up from germline, CDR1 is SGHVS and CDR2 is FNYEAQ.

This clone was detected only once. The chain links TRBV5-1 to TRBJ1-1; D unresolved. The CDR3 spans 12 residues. CDR1 and CDR2 (germline): SGHRS, YFSETQ. Trimming pared 5 bases from V and 6 bases from J, leaving 11 bases between. CDR3 region: CASSWAGPEAFF. CDR3 in DNA: TGCGCCAGCAGTTGGGCCGGCCCTGAAGCTTTCTTT. Full variable domain (remainder filled in from reference TRBV5-1 and TRBJ1-1): KAGVTQTPRYLIKTRGQQVTLSCSPISGHRSVSWYQQTPGQGLQFLFEYFSETQRNKGNFPGRFSGRQFSNSRSEMNVSTLELGDSALYLCASSWAGPEAFFGQGTRLTVV.

The CDR3 nucleotides are TGTGCCAGCAGTGAAGCAGGCGGAATTGAAGCTTTCTTT. Its protein product is CASSEAGGIEAFF. The chain joins TRBV6-1 to TRBJ1-1, with D unclear. Germline loops: CDR1 MNHNS, CDR2 SASEGT. The V and J ends lost 0 bases and 7 bases respectively, with 9 bases between them. This CDR3 comprises 13 residues.

The chain employs TRBV6-6 and TRBJ1-2; 8 nucleotides align to TRBD1. Trimming removed 0 bases from V and 3 bases from J; junction bases left unmatched: 6. Germline loops: CDR1 MNHNY, CDR2 SVGAGI (reference sequence). The CDR3 sequence is 16 residues long. The CDR3 here is CASSYSIQGGDYGYTF. As DNA, the CDR3 is TGTGCCAGCAGTTACTCGATACAGGGGGGGGACTATGGCTACACCTTC.

This sequence joins TRBV5-6 and TRBJ2-3; possible D gene TRBD1, 5 bases. The CDR3 runs to 13 residues. Germline values: CDR1 SGHDT, CDR2 YYEEEE. The V and J ends lost 6 bases and 4 bases respectively, with 12 bases between them. The CDR3 DNA reads TGTGCCAGCACCCACAGGCGAGCAGATACGCAGTATTTT. Translating it yields CASTHRRADTQYF.

The chain has TRBV4-1 and TRBJ1-2; the match to TRBD1 covers 9 bases. The CDR3 has 17 amino acids. CDR1 and CDR2 from the germline V gene are MGHRA and YSYEKL. V shed 1 base and J 0 bases; nucleotides not matched to a gene: 6. CDR3 nucleotide sequence: TGCGCCAGCAGCCAAGTCCCCGGGACAGGGACTAACTATGGCTACACCTTC. This encodes CASSQVPGTGTNYGYTF.

V usage is TRBV7-9 and J usage is TRBJ1-5; weak D call: TRBD1 (5 bases). Germline lookup yields CDR1 SEHNR and CDR2 FQNEAQ (reference sequence). CDR3 size: 14 residues. The V gene lost 3 bases and the J gene lost 3 bases, with 9 bases spanning the gap. The CDR3 DNA reads TGTGCCAGCAGCTTGGACACCATCAATCAGCCCCAGCATTTT. Its translation: CASSLDTINQPQHF.